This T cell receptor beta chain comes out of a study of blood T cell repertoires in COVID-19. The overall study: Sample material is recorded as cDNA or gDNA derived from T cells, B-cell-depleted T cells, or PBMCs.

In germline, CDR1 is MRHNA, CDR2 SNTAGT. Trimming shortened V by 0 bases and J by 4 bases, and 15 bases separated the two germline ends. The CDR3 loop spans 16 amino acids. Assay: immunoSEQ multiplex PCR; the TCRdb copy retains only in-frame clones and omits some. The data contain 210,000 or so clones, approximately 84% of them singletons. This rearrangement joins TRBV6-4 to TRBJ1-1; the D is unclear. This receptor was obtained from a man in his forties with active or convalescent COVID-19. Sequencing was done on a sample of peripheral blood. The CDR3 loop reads CASSDSLRGLLTEAFF. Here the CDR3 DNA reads TGTGCCAGCAGTGACTCACTACGAGGTTTGCTCACTGAAGCTTTCTTT.